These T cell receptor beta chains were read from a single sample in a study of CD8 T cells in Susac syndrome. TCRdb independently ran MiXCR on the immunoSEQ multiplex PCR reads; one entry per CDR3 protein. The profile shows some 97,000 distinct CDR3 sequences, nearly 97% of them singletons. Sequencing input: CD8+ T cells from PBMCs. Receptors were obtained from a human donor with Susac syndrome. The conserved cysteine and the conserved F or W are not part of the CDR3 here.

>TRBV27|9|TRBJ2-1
ASSGDNEQF
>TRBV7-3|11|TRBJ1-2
ASSLTGTYGYT
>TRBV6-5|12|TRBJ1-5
ASSYSGANQPQH
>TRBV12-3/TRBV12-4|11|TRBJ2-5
ASSFNSGETQY
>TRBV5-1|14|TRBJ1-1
ASSTSPGRLNTEAF
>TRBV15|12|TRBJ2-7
ATSNSKGLHEQY
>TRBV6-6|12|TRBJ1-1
ASSYAGTVPEAF
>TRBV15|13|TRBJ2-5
ATSREDRAQETQY
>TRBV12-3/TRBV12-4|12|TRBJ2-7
ASSFVGRNYEQY
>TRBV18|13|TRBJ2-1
ASSPPAGEGNEQF
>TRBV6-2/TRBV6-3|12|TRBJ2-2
ASSRGTDTGELF
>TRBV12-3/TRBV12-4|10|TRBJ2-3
ASSNRADTQY
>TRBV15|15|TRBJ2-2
ATSRAAGFTDTGELF
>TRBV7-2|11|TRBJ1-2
ASSFYGNYGYT
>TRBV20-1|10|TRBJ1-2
SARGISYGYT
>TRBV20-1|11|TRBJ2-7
SARELAGREQY
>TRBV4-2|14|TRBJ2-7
ASSQDLGSGGYEQY
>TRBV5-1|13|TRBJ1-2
ASSLTGGTNYGYT